This T cell receptor beta chain was identified in a study of blood T cells in healthy people across ages. Broader study findings: The unknown donor CMV status may have confounded expanded clonotype changes.

Then a second PCR, running roughly 6 to 12 cycles, was carried out with a sample-barcoded 5' primer and a J-beta primer mix. Each CDR3 protein gets one entry after TCRdb re-called the 5' RACE reads with MiXCR. The sample lists about 730,000 distinct CDR3 sequences; 40% to 45% were seen once. No fewer than 6 million PBMCs went into each sample. The length of the CDR3 is 13 residues. Germline values: CDR1 SQVTM, CDR2 ANQGSEA. In this sample, this clonotype turned up a few times. Its matching antigen is unknown. The V gene is TRBV29-1, the J gene TRBJ2-5, with a tentative D call TRBD1 (6 bases). The closer fit of TRBJ2-7 to the DNA end suggests the J call may be wrong. Sequenced material: blood. The clonotype originates from a woman aged 55-70 years in good health. The CDR3 nucleotides are TGCAGCGTTCCGGGACAAGGATCCTACGAGCAGTACTTC. Its protein is CSVPGQGSYEQYF.